This passage covers 32 T cell receptor beta chains from one sample sequenced in a study of T cells in Graves' hyperthyroidism and ophthalmopathy. Amplified TCR beta CDR3 regions derived from RNA transcripts. HTBI primers were the set used in a first-round RT-PCR of the TCR CDR3. Each CDR3 protein is one row after TCRdb ran MiXCR on the multiplex PCR reads. The repertoire includes under 750,000 distinct CDR3 sequences, over 15% of them detected once, and over 15% sits in the top ten. Sequenced: blood. The origin of the receptors is a woman between 45 and 65 years old with Graves' hyperthyroidism that later progressed to Graves' ophthalmopathy.

This clonotype was found many times. The CDR3 here is CASSHRTGDHGYTF. The DNA for the CDR3 is TGTGCCAGCAGCCATCGGACAGGGGACCATGGCTACACCTTC. V is TRBV3-1 and J is TRBJ1-2; 9 bases are a match to TRBD1. The V gene end was trimmed by 3 bases and the J gene end by 6 bases; junction bases not matched to a gene: 5. Germline loops: CDR1 LGHDT, CDR2 YNNKEL (reference sequence). The CDR3 runs 14 residues.

Many counts were recorded for this clonotype. The chain uses TRBV12-3 or TRBV12-4 and TRBJ1-3, with D perhaps matching TRBD1 (6 bases). Trimming left V 7 bases short and J 2 bases short, with 12 bases between. The CDR3 sequence is 14 residues long. The CDR3 bases are TGTGCCAGCAAGATGGGACAAGCTGGAAACACCATATATTTT. Protein sequence: CASKMGQAGNTIYF.

The gene calls are TRBV19 and TRBJ2-7; D not resolved. V shed 3 bases and J shed 1 base, with 10 bases lying between them. The CDR3 runs to 14 residues. From germline, CDR1 is LNHDA and CDR2 SQIVND (reference sequence). The chain's CDR3 is CASSIQEGSYEQYF. The CDR3 nucleotides are TGTGCCAGTAGTATCCAAGAAGGGTCCTACGAGCAGTACTTC.

This clonotype was seen many times. V and J are TRBV11-3 and TRBJ1-1, with D possibly matching TRBD1 (5 bases). The CDR3 runs to 14 residues. Germline V gene sequence: CDR1 SGHNT, CDR2 YENEEA. V was trimmed by 5 bases and J by 5 bases, leaving 15 bases between them. CDR3 protein: CASSPAGGGTEAFF. CDR3 coding DNA: TGTGCCAGCAGCCCTGCTGGGGGGGGGACTGAAGCTTTCTTT.

This clonotype has just a few counts. This chain links TRBV20-1 with TRBJ1-6; tentative D call: TRBD1 (5 bases). Germline loops: CDR1 DFQATT, CDR2 SNEGSKA (reference sequence). The V gene lost 8 bases and the J gene lost 5 bases, with 22 bases spanning the gap. This CDR3 is built from 16 residues. DNA for the CDR3: TGCAGTCCACGGCCGGTCGGGGGAGGCGATAATTCACCCCTCCACTTT. Its protein product is CSPRPVGGGDNSPLHF.

The chain carries TRBV10-3 and TRBJ2-3; 9 positions agree with TRBD1. With 6 bases clipped from V and 0 bases from J, the junction kept 4 bases outside the gene matches. The CDR3 covers 15 residues. CDR1 ENHRY and CDR2 SYGVKD come from the germline V gene. The DNA of the CDR3 is TGTGCCATCAGGAGCGGGACAGGGAGCACAGATACGCAGTATTTT. This encodes CAIRSGTGSTDTQYF.

In this sample, this clonotype turned up a few times. This rearrangement joins TRBV7-9 to TRBJ2-2, with D perhaps TRBD1 (6 bases). Trimming pared 11 bases from V and 4 bases from J, leaving 8 bases between. Germline CDR1 reads SEHNR; CDR2 reads FQNEAQ (reference sequence). This CDR3 is built from 11 residues. The CDR3 region is CAGTLTGELFF. CDR3 nucleotide sequence: TGTGCCGGGACACTCACCGGGGAGCTGTTTTTT.

The genes are TRBV3-1 and TRBJ2-2, with D uncertain. Germline loops: CDR1 LGHDT, CDR2 YNNKEL (reference sequence). Trimming pared 4 bases from V and 3 bases from J, leaving 12 bases between. The CDR3 has 15 amino acids. The CDR3 nucleotides read TGTGCCAGCAGCCCGTTAGGCTCTCACACCGGGGAGCTGTTTTTT. This encodes CASSPLGSHTGELFF.

The gene calls are TRBV5-1 and TRBJ1-6, with D tentatively TRBD1 (6 bases). CDR3 size: 15 residues. CDR1 is SGHRS, CDR2 YFSETQ, per germline. The V and J ends lost 0 bases and 8 bases respectively, with 12 bases between them. The CDR3 DNA is TGCGCCAGCAGCTTGGCCGGGGGACAATATTCACCCCTCCACTTT. This gives the protein CASSLAGGQYSPLHF.

This clonotype was counted a few times. The genes are TRBV12-3 or TRBV12-4 and TRBJ2-3; the match to TRBD1 covers 8 bases. The CDR3 extends over 15 amino acids. V was clipped by 6 bases and J by 2 bases; unmatched bases: 7. CDR3 nucleotide sequence: TGTGCCAGCAGGGGGCGCAGGGGGCCCACAGATACGCAGTATTTT. Protein sequence: CASRGRRGPTDTQYF.

A note on this clonotype: A much larger clonotype is one base distant, so this may be a read error. This chain connects TRBV3-1 to TRBJ2-7; a possible D gene is TRBD1 (5 bases). Germline loops: CDR1 LGHDT, CDR2 YNNKEL (reference sequence). The CDR3 has 15 residues. CDR3 in DNA: TGTGCCAGCTGCCAAGTGAGCAGGGATGTGAAGGAGCAGTACTTC. As protein: CASCQVSRDVKEQYF.

As for this clonotype: This could be a read error, since a much larger clone is one nucleotide away. The chain has TRBV11-1 and TRBJ2-5; either TRBD1 or TRBD2 may fit D (5 bases each). Germline assignment: CDR1 SGHAT and CDR2 FQDESV (reference sequence). V was cut by 3 bases and J by 4 bases, with 15 bases left in between. CDR3 size: 15 residues. The CDR3 loop is CASSFRRGERETQYF. CDR3 nucleotide sequence: TGTGCCAGCAGCTTTAGGCGAGGGGAGCGAGAGACCCAGTACTTC.

This rearrangement joins TRBV20-1 to TRBJ1-4; 8 bases agree with TRBD1. The CDR3 runs to 14 residues. Germline trimming cut 2 bases from V and 8 bases from J; bases unmatched to any gene: 7. Germline lookup yields CDR1 DFQATT and CDR2 SNEGSKA (reference sequence). The DNA of the CDR3 is TGCAGTGCTAGAAGCCAGGACAGGGTGGAAAAACTGTTTTTT. The encoded protein is CSARSQDRVEKLFF.

The rearrangement uses TRBV6-1 and TRBJ2-1, with D possibly being TRBD1 (6 bases). This CDR3 is 13 amino acids long. V was trimmed by 10 bases and J by 7 bases, leaving 17 bases between them. Germline CDR1 is MNHNS and CDR2 is SASEGT. CDR3 residues: CATQRGTLNEQFF. CDR3 in DNA: TGTGCCACTCAGAGAGGGACACTGAATGAGCAGTTCTTC.

This chain joins TRBV7-8 and TRBJ1-2; D might be TRBD1 (5 bases). CDR3 length: 14 amino acids. CDR1 and CDR2 (germline): SGHVS, FQNEAQ. V was shortened by 1 base and J by 7 bases, with 13 bases between the two germline ends. The CDR3 DNA reads as TGTGCCAGCAGCTTAGAGTGGGGGGAGAGTGGCTACACCTTC. This encodes CASSLEWGESGYTF.

About this clonotype: This may stem from a read error, because a much larger clone lies one nucleotide away. The chain joins TRBV7-8 to TRBJ2-3, with TRBD2 as a possible D gene (6 bases). Trimming took off 5 bases at V and 4 bases at J, with 19 bases between the two ends. The CDR3 totals 16 residues. Germline CDR1 and CDR2: SGHVS and FQNEAQ. CDR3 sequence reads: CASSRDYGEVADTQYF. The DNA for the CDR3 is TGTGCCAGCAGCCGGGATTACGGGGAGGTAGCAGATACGCAGTATTTT.

This clonotype was detected a few times. The chain recombines TRBV7-9 with TRBJ1-2; D uncertain. CDR3 length: 12 amino acids. Germline V gene data show CDR1 as SEHNR and CDR2 as FQNEAQ (reference sequence). V lost 5 bases and J 4 bases, leaving 8 bases between the germline ends. In nucleotides, the CDR3 is TGTGCCAGCAGCATAGGAACCTATGGCTACACCTTC. Its translation is CASSIGTYGYTF.

This clonotype was observed a few times. This chain uses TRBV12-5 with TRBJ2-1; D might be TRBD2 (5 bases). The V end lost 4 bases, the J end lost 8 bases, and 9 bases lay between the germline ends. The germline gives CDR1 LGHNT, CDR2 FRNRAP. The CDR3 is 12 residues long. CDR3 loop: CASGYLAYEQFF. As DNA, the CDR3 is TGTGCTAGTGGTTACCTAGCCTATGAGCAGTTCTTC.

This chain joins TRBV6-5 and TRBJ1-1; TRBD1 is a possible D gene (6 bases). The CDR3 runs 12 residues. Germline V CDR1 and CDR2: MNHEY, SVGAGI. Trimming took 5 bases from V and 6 from J, leaving 10 bases between them. CDR3 in DNA: TGTGCCAGCAGTGGACAGAGCCCTGAAGCTTTCTTT. Amino acids: CASSGQSPEAFF.

This clonotype was recorded a few times. The chain employs TRBV19 and TRBJ1-1, with D possibly matching TRBD1 (6 bases). From germline, CDR1 is LNHDA and CDR2 SQIVND (reference sequence). This CDR3 has 15 amino acids. Trimming cost V 5 bases and J 0 bases, with 13 bases left between them. The CDR3 nucleotides are TGTGCCAGTAGTCAAACCGGGACAATGAACACTGAAGCTTTCTTT. Its translation: CASSQTGTMNTEAFF.

This clonotype has a handful of counts. The chain employs TRBV20-1 and TRBJ2-3; D may be TRBD1 (6 bases). In germline, CDR1 is DFQATT, CDR2 SNEGSKA (reference sequence). V gave up 1 base and J gave up 3 bases, with 17 bases separating them. CDR3 length: 16 amino acids. The CDR3 sequence is CSARGVGTHGTDTQYF. The CDR3 bases are TGCAGTGCTAGAGGCGTCGGGACACATGGGACAGATACGCAGTATTTT.

This clonotype has a count of ten or more. The rearrangement joins TRBV6-1 to TRBJ1-1, with 8 nucleotides matching TRBD1. Germline V lookup: CDR1 MNHNS, CDR2 SASEGT. The CDR3 loop spans 17 amino acids. J was trimmed by 1 base and V by 5 bases; bases with no gene match: 12. The CDR3 bases are TGTGCCAGCAGTTCGAAACCAGGGACAGGTCAGAACACTGAAGCTTTCTTT. Its translation is CASSSKPGTGQNTEAFF.

V and J are TRBV25-1 and TRBJ1-1; D call uncertain. The germline CDR1 and CDR2 sequences are MGHDK and SYGVNS. The V and J ends lost 4 bases and 8 bases respectively, with 11 bases between them. There are 12 residues in the CDR3. The CDR3 nucleotides read TGTGCCAGCAGTGGCTTCCCTGGGGAAGCTTTCTTT. This codes for CASSGFPGEAFF. Full variable domain (missing parts from reference TRBV25-1 and TRBJ1-1): EADIYQTPRYLVIGTGKKITLECSQTMGHDKMYWYQQDPGMELHLIHYSYGVNSTEKGDLSSESTVSRIRTEHFPLTLESARPSHTSQYLCASSGFPGEAFFGQGTRLTVV.

This clonotype was seen at least ten times. J is TRBJ2-5 and V is TRBV18, with 10 bases matching TRBD1. V gave up 2 bases and J gave up 2 bases; unmatched junction bases: 5. CDR3 size: 16 residues. Germline CDR1 is KGHSH and CDR2 is LQKENI. In DNA form, the CDR3 reads TGTGCCAGCTCACCATCCCGGGACAGGGGTCAAGAGACCCAGTACTTC. It encodes CASSPSRDRGQETQYF.

Turning to this clonotype: Likely a read error: the CDR3 ends without its conserved phenylalanine or tryptophan. The chain joins TRBV13 to TRBJ2-7; D not certain. This CDR3 spans 13 amino acids. The germline gives CDR1 PRHDT, CDR2 FYEKMQ (reference sequence). V was shortened by 5 bases and J by 5 bases, with 13 bases between the two germline ends. CDR3 nucleotide sequence: TGTGCCAGCAGCCCTGACAACTTGAACGAGCAGTACCTC. It specifies CASSPDNLNEQYL.

This clonotype was detected a few times. The rearrangement joins TRBV6-1 to TRBJ2-3; D may correspond to TRBD1 or TRBD2 (5 bases each). V was clipped by 9 bases and J by 2 bases, with 15 bases between them. CDR3 length: 14 residues. In germline, CDR1 is MNHNS, CDR2 SASEGT. CDR3 in amino acids: CARRGDGPTDTQYF. For the CDR3, the DNA is TGTGCCAGGAGAGGGGACGGACCCACAGATACGCAGTATTTT.

This chain joins TRBV5-1 and TRBJ2-1; no clear D gene. Trimming removed 2 bases from V and 3 bases from J, with 6 bases in between. The CDR3 is 13 residues long. Germline-derived CDR1 and CDR2 are SGHRS and YFSETQ. This CDR3 reads CASSFYDYNEQFF. The CDR3 bases are TGCGCCAGCAGCTTTTACGACTACAATGAGCAGTTCTTC.

There are many counts of this clonotype. This sequence joins TRBV5-1 and TRBJ1-2; the D gene is possibly TRBD1 (5 bases). From germline, CDR1 is SGHRS and CDR2 YFSETQ. V shed 4 bases and J shed 5 bases, with 9 bases lying between them. The CDR3 spans 12 residues. The CDR3 protein is CASSADSYGYTF. The CDR3 DNA reads as TGCGCCAGCAGCGCTGACAGTTATGGCTACACCTTC.

This clonotype was recorded many times. The chain recombines TRBV7-9 with TRBJ2-1; 9 bases match TRBD1. V shed 5 bases and J 8 bases; nucleotides not matched to a gene: 10. Per the germline V gene, CDR1 is SEHNR and CDR2 is FQNEAQ (reference sequence). The CDR3 is 15 residues long. Here the CDR3 DNA reads TGTGCCAGCAGCACGACAGGGGGGAAAGTGGATGAGCAGTTCTTC. This translates into CASSTTGGKVDEQFF.

About this clonotype itself: This could be a read error, since a much larger clone is one nucleotide away. This chain connects TRBV18 to TRBJ2-1; 8 nucleotides match TRBD1. CDR3 length: 15 amino acids. The germline V gene encodes CDR1 KGHSH and CDR2 LQKENI. The CDR3: CAISPRGLSYNEQFF. The CDR3, as DNA: TGTGCCATCTCACCCAGGGGGCTCTCCTACAATGAGCAGTTCTTC.

This clonotype turned up a few times. The chain has TRBV5-1 and TRBJ2-6; maybe TRBD1 (6 bases). The CDR3 spans 16 residues. The germline V gene encodes CDR1 SGHRS and CDR2 YFSETQ. Trimming left V 4 bases short and J 0 bases short, with 11 bases between. This CDR3 reads CASSHEDSSGANVLTF. The DNA of the CDR3 is TGCGCCAGCAGCCACGAGGACAGCTCTGGGGCCAACGTCCTGACTTTC.

The chain carries TRBV6-2 or TRBV6-3 and TRBJ2-6; D perhaps matches TRBD1 (6 bases). Looked up from germline, CDR1 is MNHEY and CDR2 is SVGEGT. The CDR3 sequence is 17 residues long. V was cut by 6 bases and J by 0 bases, with 15 bases left in between. CDR3 nucleotide sequence: TGTGCCAGCAGGGTATGGACAGTAAGCTCTGGGGCCAACGTCCTGACTTTC. It specifies CASRVWTVSSGANVLTF.